These T cell receptor beta chains were read from a single sample in a study of T cell changes during pregnancy in multiple sclerosis. Repertoires were generated with immunoSEQ multiplex PCR, while TCRdb's copy carries only in-frame clones and drops some. Among approximately 90,000 clones, around 92% were seen once, and the ten largest hold about 2%. The material sequenced was peripheral blood, taken after pregnancy. All receptors derive from a female donor with multiple sclerosis, enrolled in a pregnancy study. Each CDR3 is given without its conserved first and last residue. Clone sizes are given selectively: once, few, many, or a class where the clone is expanded.

V gene	clone size	CDR3 length	J gene	CDR3 protein
TRBV30	NA	8	TRBJ2-3	AWTRDTQY
TRBV12-5	NA	11	TRBJ1-1	ASGLEEGTEAF
TRBV19	NA	11	TRBJ2-1	ASTRATYNEQF
TRBV7-3	NA	11	TRBJ1-2	ASSPTGNYGYT
TRBV5-1	few	12	TRBJ2-3	ASSLGGYTDTQY
TRBV19	once	15	TRBJ1-5	ASSPWTGGGKNQPQH
TRBV29-1	NA	8	TRBJ2-7	SARDNEQY
TRBV18	NA	13	TRBJ1-1	ASSLDWGPNTEAF
TRBV30	NA	11	TRBJ1-1	AWMRGGATEAF
TRBV5-6	NA	12	TRBJ2-5	ASSLEGVQETQY
TRBV19	NA	14	TRBJ1-2	ASTVYYPGHNYGYT
TRBV5-8	NA	13	TRBJ2-1	ASSLVVAGPNEQF
TRBV18	once	11	TRBJ2-1	ASSPSSYNEQF
TRBV19	NA	10	TRBJ1-1	ASSISQGEAF
TRBV6-5	NA	13	TRBJ2-2	ASSPQVGNTGELF
TRBV2	NA	13	TRBJ1-3	ASSLGTDSGNTIY
TRBV5-1	NA	14	TRBJ1-4	ASSSTSPPWGGELF
TRBV6-1	NA	12	TRBJ2-7	ASPPGTGVYEQY
TRBV12-2	NA	11	TRBJ1-1	ASRLGGHTEAF
TRBV19	NA	11	TRBJ1-1	ASSYRAGGEAF
TRBV19	NA	12	TRBJ1-2	ASSPDRGRRGYT
TRBV30	NA	11	TRBJ1-1	AWSLGPNTEAF
TRBV7-2	NA	13	TRBJ1-2	ASSLGTGWNYGYT
TRBV30	NA	10	TRBJ2-5	AWHPSGGTQY
TRBV18	NA	13	TRBJ2-3	ASSPTSGSTDTQY
TRBV4-2	NA	13	TRBJ2-7	ASSQATQGTYEQY
TRBV18	NA	11	TRBJ1-1	ASSQGGETEAF
TRBV19	NA	12	TRBJ1-2	ASSTRQGVDGYT
TRBV10-3	NA	9	TRBJ2-7	AMKQGNEQY